A single sample gave rise to the 22 T cell receptor beta chains below, sequenced in a study of shared clonotypes between healthy human individuals. Only in-frame clones appear in the TCRdb table, and some are missing; sequencing was by immunoSEQ multiplex PCR. Here the sample spans about 2.4 million clones, approximately 94% being singletons. The material sequenced was naive CD4+ T cells from PBMCs. Subset meaning: CD45RA+ positively selected. Source of these receptors: a man aged 18 to 29 in good health. Some clones in this sample may be carry-over from other donors' samples.

This clone was found once. The CDR3 DNA sequence: TGTGCCAGCGGCCCGGGACAGCCTAACTATGGCTACACCTTC. Translated: CASGPGQPNYGYTF. The chain carries TRBV6-6 and TRBJ1-2, with 7 positions matching TRBD1. This CDR3 contains 14 residues. The V and J ends lost 8 bases and 0 bases, in that order; junction bases with no gene match: 6. The V gene's germline CDR1 is MNHNY and CDR2 SVGAGI (reference sequence).

The rearrangement uses TRBV5-5 and TRBJ2-7, with 7 bases fitting TRBD2. V was clipped by 4 bases and J by 0 bases; unmatched bases: 7. The V gene's germline CDR1 is SGHKS and CDR2 YYEKEE (reference sequence). This CDR3 has 15 residues. This CDR3 is CASSNLAVSSYEQYF. CDR3 DNA: TGTGCCAGCAGCAACCTAGCGGTAAGCTCCTACGAGCAGTACTTC.

The V and J genes are TRBV7-2 and TRBJ1-4; 9 positions match TRBD1. V shed 4 bases and J 8 bases; nucleotides not matched to a gene: 8. CDR3 size: 15 residues. Germline values: CDR1 SGHTA, CDR2 FQGNSA. This CDR3 reads CASSSPQGAIEKLFF. The DNA of the CDR3 is TGTGCCAGCAGCTCACCACAGGGGGCGATCGAAAAACTGTTTTTT.

V usage is TRBV7-3 and J usage is TRBJ2-5, with D unresolved. Deletions cut 1 base from V and 2 bases from J, with 11 bases between. The CDR3 length is 15 residues. Germline assignment: CDR1 SGHTA and CDR2 FQGTGA. CDR3 sequence (DNA): TGTGCCAGCAGCTTAAATTACGAGACGCAAGAGACCCAGTACTTC. The encoded protein is CASSLNYETQETQYF.

V usage is TRBV14 and J usage is TRBJ2-3; D unclear. CDR3 size: 18 residues. With 0 bases removed from V and 0 bases from J, the gap between germline ends came to 16 bases. The germline V gene has CDR1 SGHDN and CDR2 FVKESK. CDR3 DNA: TGTGCCAGCAGCCAAGATTCGAGGCGAGGCAGAAGCACAGATACGCAGTATTTT. It codes for CASSQDSRRGRSTDTQYF.

A word on this clone: The same CDR3 can be traced to other DNA sequences in this sample. The chain combines TRBV5-1 with TRBJ2-7; TRBD1 matches at 9 bases. CDR3 length: 14 residues. Unmatched junction bases numbered 4, after V lost 0 bases and J lost 6 bases. Germline V gives CDR1 SGHRS, CDR2 YFSETQ. This CDR3 is CASSLEQGAREQYF. CDR3 DNA: TGCGCCAGCAGCTTGGAACAGGGGGCCCGCGAGCAGTACTTC.

Here the CDR3 reads CSVEETLSSYNEQFF. Here the CDR3 DNA reads TGCAGCGTTGAAGAGACACTCTCTTCCTACAATGAGCAGTTCTTC. The chain recombines TRBV29-1 with TRBJ2-1; no clear D. This CDR3 is built from 15 residues. Germline V gives CDR1 SQVTM, CDR2 ANQGSEA. The V and J ends lost 0 bases and 1 base respectively, with 10 bases between them.

The rearrangement joins TRBV9 to TRBJ2-5; 7 bases match TRBD1. Trimming took 4 bases from V and 3 from J; bases not matched to a gene: 6. Looked up from germline, CDR1 is SGDLS and CDR2 is YYNGEE. The CDR3 is made up of 14 amino acids. The CDR3 DNA is TGTGCCAGCAGCCAAACCGGGACAGAAGAGACCCAGTACTTC. Translating gives CASSQTGTEETQYF.

The chain joins TRBV5-5 to TRBJ1-3; no definite D call. The V and J ends lost 5 bases and 0 bases respectively, with 12 bases between them. Per the germline V gene, CDR1 is SGHKS and CDR2 is YYEKEE (reference sequence). This CDR3 region has 15 residues. The CDR3, as DNA: TGTGCCAGCAGACGCGGAGATTTCTCTGGAAACACCATATATTTT. This gives the protein CASRRGDFSGNTIYF.

This rearrangement joins TRBV2 to TRBJ2-3; TRBD1 matches at 9 bases. Germline V gives CDR1 SNHLY, CDR2 FYNNEI. The CDR3 length is 16 residues. Germline trimming cut 6 bases from V and 3 bases from J; bases unmatched to any gene: 10. The CDR3 DNA reads as TGTGCCAGCAGGGACAGGGGATTGATATGGACAGATACGCAGTATTTT. Translated, it gives CASRDRGLIWTDTQYF.

The J gene is TRBJ1-1, the V gene TRBV4-3; D gene ambiguous. The germline gives CDR1 LGHNA, CDR2 YSLEER. The CDR3 spans 15 residues. The V end lost 0 bases, the J end lost 4 bases, and 12 bases lay between the germline ends. The CDR3 sequence is CASSQESGRGTEAFF. The CDR3 DNA follows: TGCGCCAGCAGCCAAGAGTCCGGACGGGGCACTGAAGCTTTCTTT.

This chain uses TRBV5-1 with TRBJ2-1; a weak D match, TRBD2 (5 bases). Between the trimmed V and J ends, which lost 4 bases and 9 bases, there was a span of 20 bases. Germline assignment: CDR1 SGHRS and CDR2 YFSETQ. CDR3 length: 15 amino acids. DNA of the CDR3: TGCGCCAGCAGCCAAACGTTGGCTAGCATACTTGAGCAGTTCTTC. Translating it yields CASSQTLASILEQFF. The full variable domain, rest sourced from reference TRBV5-1 and TRBJ2-1, is KAGVTQTPRYLIKTRGQQVTLSCSPISGHRSVSWYQQTPGQGLQFLFEYFSETQRNKGNFPGRFSGRQFSNSRSEMNVSTLELGDSALYLCASSQTLASILEQFFGPGTRLTVL.

This sequence joins TRBV28 and TRBJ2-7; 8 bases map to TRBD2. This CDR3 comprises 14 residues. Germline loops: CDR1 MDHEN, CDR2 SYDVKM. J gave up 1 base and V 6 bases, and 5 bases lay outside the gene matches. The CDR3 bases are TGTGCCAGCAGGAAGCGGGGGAGATCCTACGAGCAGTACTTC. Protein product: CASRKRGRSYEQYF.

CDR3 protein: CASSTGVGTQYF. Written as DNA, the CDR3 is TGTGCCAGCAGCACGGGGGTCGGGACCCAGTACTTC. V is TRBV11-3 and J is TRBJ2-5; TRBD2 is a possible D gene (6 bases). This CDR3 has 12 amino acids. Trimming removed 5 bases from V and 7 bases from J, with 11 bases in between. The germline V gene has CDR1 SGHNT and CDR2 YENEEA. Variable domain in full (rest from reference TRBV11-3 and TRBJ2-5): EAGVVQSPRYKIIEKKQPVAFWCNPISGHNTLYWYLQNLGQGPELLIRYENEEAVDDSQLPKDRFSAERLKGVDSTLKIQPAELGDSAVYLCASSTGVGTQYFGPGTRLLVL.

The chain carries TRBV10-1 and TRBJ1-4; 8 nucleotides line up with TRBD1. The V segment lost 4 bases and the J segment 8 bases; nucleotides outside the gene matches: 6. CDR1 WNHNN and CDR2 SYGVQD come from the germline V gene (reference sequence). This CDR3 is 14 amino acids long. The CDR3 DNA is TGCGCCAGCAGTGTGGGACAGGTCGGCGAAAAACTGTTTTTT. Protein sequence: CASSVGQVGEKLFF.

This chain uses TRBV5-5 with TRBJ2-5; a weak D match, TRBD2 (6 bases). This CDR3 region has 17 residues. V gave up 4 bases and J gave up 1 base, with 20 bases separating them. Germline V lookup: CDR1 SGHKS, CDR2 YYEKEE (reference sequence). CDR3 DNA: TGTGCCAGCAGCCCCCTCCGAGTGTGGCGGGGCCAAGAGACCCAGTACTTC. Translation: CASSPLRVWRGQETQYF.

The chain is built from TRBV5-1 and TRBJ2-2, with 15 bases matching TRBD2. V shed 3 bases and J 6 bases; nucleotides not matched to a gene: 3. This CDR3 is built from 16 residues. CDR1 is SGHRS, CDR2 YFSETQ, per germline. The CDR3, as DNA: TGCGCCAGCAGCTCGGGACTAGCGGGAGGACCCGGGGAGCTGTTTTTT. The encoded protein is CASSSGLAGGPGELFF.

The chain recombines TRBV19 with TRBJ2-2; 7 positions match TRBD2. The CDR3 spans 14 residues. CDR1 is LNHDA, CDR2 SQIVND, per germline (reference sequence). The ends lost 6 bases at V and 3 bases at J; junction bases unmatched: 4. The CDR3 DNA reads as TGTGCCAGTAGGGGGGACTACTACACCGGGGAGCTGTTTTTT. Translated, it gives CASRGDYYTGELFF.

The chain couples TRBV2 to TRBJ2-1; 9 nucleotides agree with TRBD2. V dropped 3 bases and J dropped 6; count of bases not matched to a gene: 3. CDR3 length: 14 amino acids. CDR1 and CDR2 from the germline V gene are SNHLY and FYNNEI. This CDR3 reads CASSETSGINEQFF. CDR3 DNA: TGTGCCAGCAGTGAGACTAGCGGAATCAATGAGCAGTTCTTC.

The CDR3 DNA reads as TGTGCCACCAGCAGAGGTGGGGCCGGAGGGGCCAACGTCCTGACTTTC. Residues: CATSRGGAGGANVLTF. The chain has TRBV15 and TRBJ2-6; a possible D gene is TRBD1 (5 bases). V was trimmed by 1 base and J by 4 bases, leaving 11 bases between them. This CDR3 spans 16 amino acids. Germline CDR1 is LNHNV and CDR2 is YYDKDF (reference sequence).

This clone was counted once. The rearrangement joins TRBV28 to TRBJ2-7; D is ambiguous. Trimming removed 5 bases from V and 3 bases from J, with 20 bases in between. The CDR3 is 16 amino acids. CDR1 is MDHEN and CDR2 is SYDVKM in the germline V gene. The CDR3 region has the DNA TGTGCCAGCAGTCCGCCTCAATTGACCTGGCGCTACGAGCAGTACTTC. Translating gives CASSPPQLTWRYEQYF.

This chain joins TRBV15 and TRBJ1-2; perhaps TRBD1 as D (6 bases). Trimming removed 1 base at V and 7 bases at J, with 25 bases between. The CDR3 length is 18 residues. Germline V gene data show CDR1 as LNHNV and CDR2 as YYDKDF (reference sequence). The CDR3 is CATSRGTTVRQDPGGYTF. CDR3 DNA: TGTGCCACCAGCAGAGGGACGACCGTCAGACAGGACCCTGGTGGCTACACCTTC.